This TCR beta chain was observed in a study of tumor and adjacent non-tumor tissue in lung cancer. Study-wide results and caveats: Patients with more diverse tumor TCRs had worse survival. Tumor repertoires had a smaller top 100 clone share than normal lung. TCR diversity was significantly greater in tumor than normal lung tissue.

V shed 3 bases and J shed 5 bases, with 10 bases lying between them. The CDR3 runs to 13 residues. From germline, CDR1 is SGHNT and CDR2 YENEEA. TCRbeta libraries were built with three rounds of nested PCR, modified from ARM-PCR. TCRdb analysed the multiplex PCR reads with MiXCR anew, one entry per CDR3 protein. The profile shows 81,000 or so distinct CDR3 sequences, approximately 80% of them singletons. This sample's RNA came from whole unsorted tissue. This non-tumor lung sample came from over 3 cm beyond the tumor edge. Concerning this clonotype: Its antigen is unknown.

The receptor's source is a man aged 55 to 69 with non-small cell lung cancer. V usage is TRBV11-3 and J usage is TRBJ2-5; D ambiguous. Sequenced input: distant non-tumor lung tissue. DNA of the CDR3: TGTGCCAGCAGCTTTAACGGCGATGAGACCCAGTACTTC. The encoded protein is CASSFNGDETQYF. The entire variable domain, with the rest obtained from reference TRBV11-3 and TRBJ2-5, is as follows: EAGVVQSPRYKIIEKKQPVAFWCNPISGHNTLYWYLQNLGQGPELLIRYENEEAVDDSQLPKDRFSAERLKGVDSTLKIQPAELGDSAVYLCASSFNGDETQYFGPGTRLLVL.